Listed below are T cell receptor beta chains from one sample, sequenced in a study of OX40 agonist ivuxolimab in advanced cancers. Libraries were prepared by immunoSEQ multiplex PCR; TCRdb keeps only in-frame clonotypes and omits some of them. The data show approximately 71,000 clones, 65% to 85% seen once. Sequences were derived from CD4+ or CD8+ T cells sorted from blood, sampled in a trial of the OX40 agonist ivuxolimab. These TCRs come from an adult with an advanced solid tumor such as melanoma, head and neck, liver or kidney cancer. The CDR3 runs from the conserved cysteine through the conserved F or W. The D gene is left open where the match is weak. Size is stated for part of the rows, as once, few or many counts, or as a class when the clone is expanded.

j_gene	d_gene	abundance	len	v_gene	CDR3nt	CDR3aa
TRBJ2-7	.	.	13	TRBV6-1	TGTGCCAGTCTACTTAAGGGGGGGAACGAGCAGTACTTC	CASLLKGGNEQYF
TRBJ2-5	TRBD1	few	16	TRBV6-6	TGTGCCAGCAGGCAGCTGGCAGGGGGCAAAGGAGAGACCCAGTACTTC	CASRQLAGGKGETQYF
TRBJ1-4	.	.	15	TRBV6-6	TGTGCCAGCAGCTATAGCGGGACCGACAATGAAAAACTGTTTTTT	CASSYSGTDNEKLFF
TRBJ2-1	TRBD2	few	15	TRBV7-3	TGTGCCAGCGGTAAGGGACTAGCGGGAGACAATGAGCAGTTCTTC	CASGKGLAGDNEQFF
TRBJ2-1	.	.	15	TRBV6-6	TGTGCCAGCAGTTACTCGTGGGTAAGCGGGAATGAGCAGTTCTTC	CASSYSWVSGNEQFF
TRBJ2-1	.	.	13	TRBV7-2	TGTGCCAGCAGCTTAGAGCGGTACAATGAGCAGTTCTTC	CASSLERYNEQFF
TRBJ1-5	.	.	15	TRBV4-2	TGTGCCAGCAGCCAAGGGGTGGGGGGCTATCAGCCCCAGCATTTT	CASSQGVGGYQPQHF
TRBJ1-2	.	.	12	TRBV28	TGTGCCAGCGGTACAAGAAACTATGGCTACACCTTC	CASGTRNYGYTF
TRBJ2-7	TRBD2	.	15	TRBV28	TGTGCCAGCCTAGAGTCGGGGAGGGCATCCTACGAGCAGTACTTC	CASLESGRASYEQYF
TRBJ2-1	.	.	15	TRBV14	TGTGCCAGCAGCCAAGAAGCTTCGCGGATCAATGAGCAGTTCTTC	CASSQEASRINEQFF
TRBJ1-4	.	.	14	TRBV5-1	TGCGCCAGCAGCTTGGAGGGGCGGAGGGAAAAACTGTTTTTT	CASSLEGRREKLFF
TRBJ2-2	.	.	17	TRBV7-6	TGTGCCAGCAGTTCTAGGGTGGGAGGAGTGAACACCGGGGAGCTGTTTTTT	CASSSRVGGVNTGELFF
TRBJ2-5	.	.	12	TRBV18	TGTGCCAGCTCACCGTTCGGAGAGACCCAGTACTTC	CASSPFGETQYF
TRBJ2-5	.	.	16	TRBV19	TGTGCCAGTAGTATGAAACGAGGGGGGGCAGGAGAGACCCAGTACTTC	CASSMKRGGAGETQYF
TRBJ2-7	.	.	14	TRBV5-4	TGTGCCAGCAGCCCCGGAGTCAGATCCTACGAGCAGTACTTC	CASSPGVRSYEQYF
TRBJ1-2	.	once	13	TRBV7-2	TGTGCCAGCAGCTTGTCCAGACCTTCGGGCTACACCTTC	CASSLSRPSGYTF
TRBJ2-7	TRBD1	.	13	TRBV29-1	TGCAGCGTCCGTCAAACAGGGGCCTACGAGCAGTACTTC	CSVRQTGAYEQYF
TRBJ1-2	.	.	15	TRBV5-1	TGCGCCAGCAGCCGCGGGACGGACACTAACTATGGCTACACCTTC	CASSRGTDTNYGYTF
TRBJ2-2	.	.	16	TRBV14	TGTGCCAGCAGCCAAGTAGGGACCCTAGCGCCCACTGAGCTGTTTTTT	CASSQVGTLAPTELFF
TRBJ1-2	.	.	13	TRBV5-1	TGCGCCAGCAGCTCCGACGGGGGCTATGGCTACACCTTC	CASSSDGGYGYTF
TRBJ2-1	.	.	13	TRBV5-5	TGTGCCAGCAGCCTGGGGACGGACAATGAGCAGTTCTTC	CASSLGTDNEQFF
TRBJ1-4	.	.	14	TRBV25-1	TGTGCCAGCAGTGATAGTAGATCGAGGGAAAAACTGTTTTTT	CASSDSRSREKLFF
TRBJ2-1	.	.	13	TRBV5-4	TGTGCCAGCAGCTTGGGACAGGCCAATGAGCAGTTCTTC	CASSLGQANEQFF
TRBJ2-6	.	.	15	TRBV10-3	TGTGCCACCTCGGGGGAGTTTTCTGGGGCCAACGTCCTGACTTTC	CATSGEFSGANVLTF
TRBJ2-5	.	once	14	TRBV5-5	TGTGCCAGCAGCCCGGAGGGGGGGCGAGAGACCCAGTACTTC	CASSPEGGRETQYF
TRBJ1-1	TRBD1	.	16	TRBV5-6	TGTGCCAGCAGCTTACCTGGACCGACAGGGGGAACTGAAGCTTTCTTT	CASSLPGPTGGTEAFF
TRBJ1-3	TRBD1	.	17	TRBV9	TGTGCCAGCAGCGTAGGGACAGGGGGCACCTCTGGAAACACCATATATTTT	CASSVGTGGTSGNTIYF
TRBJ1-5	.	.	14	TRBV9	TGTGCCAGCAGCCGGGGTCACGGGAATCAGCCCCAGCATTTT	CASSRGHGNQPQHF
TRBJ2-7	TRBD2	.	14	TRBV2	TGTGCCAGCAGTGCCGGGACTATATCCTACGAGCAGTACTTC	CASSAGTISYEQYF
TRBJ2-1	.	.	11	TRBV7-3	TGTGCCAGCAGCTTGGGGGGGCCGCTGTTCTTC	CASSLGGPLFF
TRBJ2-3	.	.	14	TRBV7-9	TGTGCCAGCAGGGACGTAAGGGGAGGAGATACGCAGTATTTT	CASRDVRGGDTQYF
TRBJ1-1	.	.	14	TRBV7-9	TGTGCCAGCAGCTCCTTACGGATCCCCGCTGAAGCTTTCTTT	CASSSLRIPAEAFF
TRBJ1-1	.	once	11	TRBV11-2	TGTGCCAGCAGCTTAGAAGTTGAAGCTTTCTTT	CASSLEVEAFF
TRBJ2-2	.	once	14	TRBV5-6	TGTGCCAGCAGCTTGTTGGAGGGCACCGGGGAGCTGTTTTTT	CASSLLEGTGELFF
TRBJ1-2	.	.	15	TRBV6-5	TGTGCCAGCAGTTACTCGGGGCAGGGCTACTATGGCTACACCTTC	CASSYSGQGYYGYTF
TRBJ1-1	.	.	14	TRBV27	TGTGCCAGCAGCAGGGACTTTATGAACACTGAAGCTTTCTTT	CASSRDFMNTEAFF
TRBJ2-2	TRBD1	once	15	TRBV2	TGTGCCAGCAGTGAGCAGGGGGCAAACACCGGGGAGCTGTTTTTT	CASSEQGANTGELFF
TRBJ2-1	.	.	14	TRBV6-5	TGTGCCACCTGGGGCAGGGGATCCGACAATGAGCAGTTCTTC	CATWGRGSDNEQFF
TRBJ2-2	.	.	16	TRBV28	TGTGCCAGCAGTTTTATGTCAGGGTCGAGGCCCGGGGAGCTGTTTTTT	CASSFMSGSRPGELFF
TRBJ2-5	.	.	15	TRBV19	TGTGCCAGTAGTATTGGGGGGCAGGTCGGAGAGACCCAGTACTTC	CASSIGGQVGETQYF
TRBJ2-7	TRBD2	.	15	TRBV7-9	TGTGCCAGCAGCCCCGCCGGGGGGGTAGGTTACGAGCAGTACTTC	CASSPAGGVGYEQYF
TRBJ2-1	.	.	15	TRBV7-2	TGTGCCAGCAGCGTATGGACGGCATCCTACAATGAGCAGTTCTTC	CASSVWTASYNEQFF
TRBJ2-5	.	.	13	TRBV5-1	TGCGCCAGCAGCTGGGACGGAAAAGAGACCCAGTACTTC	CASSWDGKETQYF
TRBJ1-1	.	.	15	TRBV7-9	TGTGCCAGCAGCTTCCGGGACCCCGAGAACACTGAAGCTTTCTTT	CASSFRDPENTEAFF
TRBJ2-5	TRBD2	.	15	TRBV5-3	TGTGCCAGAAGCTTTCGGCGGGGGGGCCATAGAGGCCAGTACTTC	CARSFRRGGHRGQYF
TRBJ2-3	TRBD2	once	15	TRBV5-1	TGCGCCAGCAGCTACGGGACTATAAGCACAGATACGCAGTATTTT	CASSYGTISTDTQYF
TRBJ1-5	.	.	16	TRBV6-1	TGTGCCAGCAGTGAATGGCCTGGACGGTCCAATCAGCCCCAGCATTTT	CASSEWPGRSNQPQHF
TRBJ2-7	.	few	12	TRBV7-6	TGTGCCAGCAGCCTTCTGCGTTCCGAGCAGTACTTC	CASSLLRSEQYF
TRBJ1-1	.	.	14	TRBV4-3	TGCGCCAGCAGCCAAGATAGGGCCAGCGCTGAAGCTTTCTTT	CASSQDRASAEAFF
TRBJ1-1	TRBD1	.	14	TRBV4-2	TGTGCCAGCAGCCTGTTGGACAGGGACACTGAAGCTTTCTTT	CASSLLDRDTEAFF
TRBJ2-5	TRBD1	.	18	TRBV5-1	TGCGCCAGCAGCTGGTTGGACAGGGGGCAGATTGGCCAAGAGACCCAGTACTTC	CASSWLDRGQIGQETQYF
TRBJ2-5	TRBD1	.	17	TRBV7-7	TGTGCTAGCAGCAATAACGCCGGGACAGCGACTCAAGAGACCCAGTACTTC	CASSNNAGTATQETQYF
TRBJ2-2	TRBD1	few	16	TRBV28	TGTGCCAGCAGCACCCTCGGGACAGGGCGGGCCGGGGAGCTGTTTTTT	CASSTLGTGRAGELFF
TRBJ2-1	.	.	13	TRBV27	TGTGCCAGCAGCTCAGACTGGTACAATGAGCAGTTCTTC	CASSSDWYNEQFF
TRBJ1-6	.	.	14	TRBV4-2	TGTGCCAGCAGCCAAGTTACGGCCAATTCACCCCTCCACTTT	CASSQVTANSPLHF